This T cell receptor beta chain came from a study of CD8 T cells in Susac syndrome. Random-hexamer reverse transcription was applied to about 0.45 to 1 ug RNA. TCRdb reanalysed the immunoSEQ multiplex PCR reads using MiXCR and keeps one entry per CDR3 protein. Of roughly 300,000 distinct CDR3 sequences in the sample, approximately 84% were seen once. CDR1 is SNHLY, CDR2 FYNNEI, per germline. Trimming removed 8 bases from V and 2 bases from J, with 12 bases in between. The CDR3 is made up of 13 amino acids. The T cells that were sequenced for TCR beta were CD8+ and CD4+ cells from blood. FACS was used to enrich TEMRA cells, whereas the CD8+ and CD4+ T cells were obtained by negative isolation.

The clonotype was recovered from a human donor with multiple sclerosis. Material: CD8+ T cells from PBMCs. V is TRBV2 and J is TRBJ1-1; no firm D call. The CDR3 coding sequence is TGTGCCAGCGTAGGGCACGGAAACACTGAAGCTTTCTTT. Residues: CASVGHGNTEAFF.